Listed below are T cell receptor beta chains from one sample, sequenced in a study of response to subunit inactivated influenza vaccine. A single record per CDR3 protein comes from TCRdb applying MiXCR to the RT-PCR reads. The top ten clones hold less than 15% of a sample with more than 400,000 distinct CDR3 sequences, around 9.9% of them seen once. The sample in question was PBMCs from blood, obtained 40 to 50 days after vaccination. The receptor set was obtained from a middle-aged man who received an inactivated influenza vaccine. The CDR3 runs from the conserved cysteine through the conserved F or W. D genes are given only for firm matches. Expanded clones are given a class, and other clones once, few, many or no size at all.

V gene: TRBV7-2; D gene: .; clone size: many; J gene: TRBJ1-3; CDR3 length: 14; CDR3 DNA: TGTGCCAGCAGTATAGGGGCCTCTGGAAACACCATATATTTT; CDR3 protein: CASSIGASGNTIYF
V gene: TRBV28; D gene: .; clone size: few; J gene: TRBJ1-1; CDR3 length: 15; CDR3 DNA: TGTGCCAGCAGTTACCCTGGACGGCAGAACACTGAAGCTTTCTTT; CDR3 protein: CASSYPGRQNTEAFF
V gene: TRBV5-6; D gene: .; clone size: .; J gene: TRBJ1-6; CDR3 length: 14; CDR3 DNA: TGTGCCAGCAGCTTGGGCAGGGCCGATTCACCCCTCCACTTT; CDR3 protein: CASSLGRADSPLHF
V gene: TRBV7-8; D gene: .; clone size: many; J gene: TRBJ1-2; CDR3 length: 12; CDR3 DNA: TGTGCCAGCAGCTTTAACAGGGAAATCTACACCTTC; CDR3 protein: CASSFNREIYTF
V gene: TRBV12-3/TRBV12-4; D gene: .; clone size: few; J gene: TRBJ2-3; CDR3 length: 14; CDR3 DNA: TGTGCCAGCAGATTCACCCGGGTGGCAGATACGCAGTATTTT; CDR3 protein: CASRFTRVADTQYF
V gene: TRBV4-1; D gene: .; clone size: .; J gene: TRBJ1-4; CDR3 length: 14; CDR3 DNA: TGCGCCAGCAGCCAAGGGCCGAGAGATGAAAAACTGTTTTTT; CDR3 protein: CASSQGPRDEKLFF
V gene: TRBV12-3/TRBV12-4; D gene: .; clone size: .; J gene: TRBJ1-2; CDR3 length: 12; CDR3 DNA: TGTGCCAGCAGTTTAAGAGTGGGAAGTAACACCTTC; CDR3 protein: CASSLRVGSNTF
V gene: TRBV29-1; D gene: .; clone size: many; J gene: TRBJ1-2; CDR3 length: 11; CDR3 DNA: TGCAGCGTTGACGGAAACTATGGCTACACCTTC; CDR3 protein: CSVDGNYGYTF
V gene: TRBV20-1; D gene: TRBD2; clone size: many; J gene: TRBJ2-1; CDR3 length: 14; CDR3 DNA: TGCAGTACAAGTGGGCTAGCGGGCTACAATGAGCAGTTCTTC; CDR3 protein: CSTSGLAGYNEQFF
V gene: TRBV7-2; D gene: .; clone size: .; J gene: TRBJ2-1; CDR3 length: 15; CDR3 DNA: TGTGCCAGCAGCTTAGACCCTGGATGGACTAATGAGCAGTTCTTC; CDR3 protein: CASSLDPGWTNEQFF
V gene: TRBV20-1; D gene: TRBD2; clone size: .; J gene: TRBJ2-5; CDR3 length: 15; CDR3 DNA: TGCAGTGCCTTTCCTCGGACTAGCGGCCAAGAGACCCAGTACTTC; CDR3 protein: CSAFPRTSGQETQYF
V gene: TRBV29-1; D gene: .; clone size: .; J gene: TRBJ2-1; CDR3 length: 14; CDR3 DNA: TGCAGCGTTGAACCCGGGACAAGTTACAATGAGCAGTTCTTC; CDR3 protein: CSVEPGTSYNEQFF
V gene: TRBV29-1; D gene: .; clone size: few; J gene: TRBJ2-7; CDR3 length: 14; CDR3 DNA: TGCAGCGTTGAAGATCGGGGGCCCTCCTACGAGCAGTACTTC; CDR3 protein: CSVEDRGPSYEQYF
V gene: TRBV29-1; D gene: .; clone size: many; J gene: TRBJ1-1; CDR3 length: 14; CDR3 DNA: TGCAGCGTTGAGATCCGGGGTCGGGGCACTGAAGCTTTCTTT; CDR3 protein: CSVEIRGRGTEAFF
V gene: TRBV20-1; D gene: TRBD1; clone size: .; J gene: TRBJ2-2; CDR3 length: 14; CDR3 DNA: TGCAGTGCCACCGGGACAGCGAACACCGGGGAGCTGTTTTTT; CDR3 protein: CSATGTANTGELFF
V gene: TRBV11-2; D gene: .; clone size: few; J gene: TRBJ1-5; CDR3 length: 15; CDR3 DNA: TGTGCCAGCAGCTTATTCGGGGGGGGCGGTCAGCCCCAGCATTTT; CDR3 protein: CASSLFGGGGQPQHF
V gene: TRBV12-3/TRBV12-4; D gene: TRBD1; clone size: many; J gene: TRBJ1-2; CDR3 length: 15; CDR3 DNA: TGTGCCAGCAGTTTTCAGCCGGGACAGCACTATGGCTACACCTTC; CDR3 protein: CASSFQPGQHYGYTF
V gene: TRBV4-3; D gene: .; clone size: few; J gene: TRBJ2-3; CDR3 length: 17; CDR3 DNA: TGCGCCAGCAGCCAAGGATTCTCGGGGGAGGGCACAGATACGCAGTATTTT; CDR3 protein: CASSQGFSGEGTDTQYF
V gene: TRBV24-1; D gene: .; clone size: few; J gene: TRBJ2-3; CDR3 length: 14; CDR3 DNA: TGTGCCACCAGTGATTGGCGGCTGCTTGATACGCAGTATTTT; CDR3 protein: CATSDWRLLDTQYF
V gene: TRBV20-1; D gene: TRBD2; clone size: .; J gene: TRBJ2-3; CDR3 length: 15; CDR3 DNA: TGCAGTGCTAGAGATGGGAGGGAGCATCAAGATACGCAGTATTTT; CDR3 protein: CSARDGREHQDTQYF
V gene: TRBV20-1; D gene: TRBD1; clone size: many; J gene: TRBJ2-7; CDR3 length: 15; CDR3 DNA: TGCAGTGCTAGAGAACGACAGGGGTCTGACTCCGAGCAGTACTTC; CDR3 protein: CSARERQGSDSEQYF
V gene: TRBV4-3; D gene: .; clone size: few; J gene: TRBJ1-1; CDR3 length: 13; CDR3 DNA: TGCGCCAGCAGGATTACGGTGAACACTGAAGCTTTCTTT; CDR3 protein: CASRITVNTEAFF
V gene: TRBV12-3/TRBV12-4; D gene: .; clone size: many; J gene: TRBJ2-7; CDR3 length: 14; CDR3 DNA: TGTGCCAGCAGTTTAGATCAAGTTTCCTACGAGCAGTACTTC; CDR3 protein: CASSLDQVSYEQYF
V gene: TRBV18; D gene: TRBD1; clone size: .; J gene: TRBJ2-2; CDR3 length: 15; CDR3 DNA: TGTGCCAGCTCACTAAGTCCCGGGACAGGGGCGTTGCTGTTTTTT; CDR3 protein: CASSLSPGTGALLFF
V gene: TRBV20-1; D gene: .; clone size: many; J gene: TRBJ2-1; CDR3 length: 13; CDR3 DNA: TGCAGTGCTAGAGATCGACGATACAATGAGCAGTTCTTC; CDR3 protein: CSARDRRYNEQFF
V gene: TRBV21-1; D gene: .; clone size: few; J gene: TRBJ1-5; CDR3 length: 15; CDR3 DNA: TGTGCCAGCAGCAAACACGGAGGGTACAATCAGCCCCAGCATTTT; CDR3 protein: CASSKHGGYNQPQHF
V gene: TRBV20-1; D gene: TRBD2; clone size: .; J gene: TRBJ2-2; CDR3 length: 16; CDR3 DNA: TGCAGTGCTAGAGGGACTAGCTCCCACGGCACCGGGGAGCTGTTTTTT; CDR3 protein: CSARGTSSHGTGELFF
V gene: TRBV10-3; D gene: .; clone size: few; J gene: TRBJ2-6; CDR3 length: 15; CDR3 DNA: TGTGCCATCGGGCAGGGAGGCTCTGGGGCCAACGTCCTGACTTTC; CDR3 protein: CAIGQGGSGANVLTF
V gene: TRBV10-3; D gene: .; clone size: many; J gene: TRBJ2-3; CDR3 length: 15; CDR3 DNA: TGTGCCATCAGGGGGGACGGACTTAGCACAGATACGCAGTATTTT; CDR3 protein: CAIRGDGLSTDTQYF
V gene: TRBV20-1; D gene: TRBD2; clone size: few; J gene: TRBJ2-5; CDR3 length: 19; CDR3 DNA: TGCAGTGCTAGAGATCTACGCGCTAGCGGGGGGAGGTACCAAGAGACCCAGTACTTC; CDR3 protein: CSARDLRASGGRYQETQYF
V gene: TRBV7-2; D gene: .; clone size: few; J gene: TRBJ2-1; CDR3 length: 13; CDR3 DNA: TGTGCCAGCAGCCGGATAATCTACAATGAGCAGTTCTTC; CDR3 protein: CASSRIIYNEQFF
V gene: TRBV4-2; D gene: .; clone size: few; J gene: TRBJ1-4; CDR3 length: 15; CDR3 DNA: TGTGCCAGCAGCCAAGACCCCGGGGAGGATGAAAAACTGTTTTTT; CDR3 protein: CASSQDPGEDEKLFF
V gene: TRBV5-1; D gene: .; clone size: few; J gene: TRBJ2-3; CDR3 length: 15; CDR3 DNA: TGCGCCAGCAGCTTGGCCACCAGGGACACAGATACGCAGTATTTT; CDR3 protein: CASSLATRDTDTQYF
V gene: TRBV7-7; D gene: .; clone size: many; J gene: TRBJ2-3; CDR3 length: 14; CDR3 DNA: TGTGCTAGCAGCCCTGGACGTAGCACAGATACGCAGTATTTT; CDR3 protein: CASSPGRSTDTQYF
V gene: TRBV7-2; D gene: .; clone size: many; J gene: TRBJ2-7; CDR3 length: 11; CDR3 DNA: TGTGCCAGCAGCATCAACTACGAGCAGTACTTC; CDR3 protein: CASSINYEQYF
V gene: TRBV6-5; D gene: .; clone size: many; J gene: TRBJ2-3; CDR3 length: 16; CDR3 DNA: TGTGCCAGCAGTTACACTCCGGGTAGCGGCACAGATACGCAGTATTTT; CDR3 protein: CASSYTPGSGTDTQYF
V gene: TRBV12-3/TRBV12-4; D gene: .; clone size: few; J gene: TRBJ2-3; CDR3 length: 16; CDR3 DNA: TGTGCCAGCAGTTTGTTTTCCGGCAGCGGCACAGATACGCAGTATTTT; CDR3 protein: CASSLFSGSGTDTQYF
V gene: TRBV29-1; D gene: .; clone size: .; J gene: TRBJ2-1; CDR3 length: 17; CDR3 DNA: TGCAGCGTTCTCAAACCTCGGGACCCGGGATCCTACAATGAGCAGTTCTTC; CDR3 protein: CSVLKPRDPGSYNEQFF
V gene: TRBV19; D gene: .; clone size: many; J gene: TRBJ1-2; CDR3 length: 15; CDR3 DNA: TGTGCCAGTAGTCACCGTTTTGGACAGCACTATGGCTACACCTTC; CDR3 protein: CASSHRFGQHYGYTF
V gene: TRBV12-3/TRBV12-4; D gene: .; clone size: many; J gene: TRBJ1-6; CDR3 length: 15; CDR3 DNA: TGTGCCAGCAGCAGCGTGGGGGGCTACTATTCACCCCTCCACTTT; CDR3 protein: CASSSVGGYYSPLHF
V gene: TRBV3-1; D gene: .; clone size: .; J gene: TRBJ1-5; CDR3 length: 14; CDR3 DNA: TGTGCCAGCAGCGAACGGGCTAGCAATCAGCCCCAGCATTTT; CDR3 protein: CASSERASNQPQHF
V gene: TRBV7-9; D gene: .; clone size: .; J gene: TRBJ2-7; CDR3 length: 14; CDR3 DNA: TGTGCCAGCACCCGGGACTCCCACAGGGACGAGCAGTACTTC; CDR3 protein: CASTRDSHRDEQYF
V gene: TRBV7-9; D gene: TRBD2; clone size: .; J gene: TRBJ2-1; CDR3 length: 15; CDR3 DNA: TGTGCCAGCAGCTTGTCAGATCTCCTAGCGGGAGGCTTATTCTTC; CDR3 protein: CASSLSDLLAGGLFF
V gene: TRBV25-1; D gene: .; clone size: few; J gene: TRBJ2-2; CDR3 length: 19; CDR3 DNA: TGTGCCAGCAGTGAGGCTGAAGGGTCCCGAAGGGCCAACACCGGGGAGCTGTTTTTT; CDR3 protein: CASSEAEGSRRANTGELFF
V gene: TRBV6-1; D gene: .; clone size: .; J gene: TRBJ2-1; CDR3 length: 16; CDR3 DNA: TGTGCCAGCAGTAAAGGACCGGCCGATATGATGAATGAGCAGTTCTTC; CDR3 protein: CASSKGPADMMNEQFF
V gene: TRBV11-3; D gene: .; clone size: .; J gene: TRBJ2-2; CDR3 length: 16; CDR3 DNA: TGTGCCAGCAGCTTAGGGGCAGGATCGAACACCGGGGAGCTGTTTTTT; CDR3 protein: CASSLGAGSNTGELFF
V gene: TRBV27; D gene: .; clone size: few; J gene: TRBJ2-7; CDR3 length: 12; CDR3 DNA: TGTGCCAGCAGGGGGTCCCTCTACGAGCAGTACTTC; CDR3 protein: CASRGSLYEQYF
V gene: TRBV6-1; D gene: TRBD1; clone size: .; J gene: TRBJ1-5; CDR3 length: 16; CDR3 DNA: TGTGCCAGCAGTGAGTTAGGGACAGGGGCCTACCAGCCCCAGCATTTT; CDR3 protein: CASSELGTGAYQPQHF
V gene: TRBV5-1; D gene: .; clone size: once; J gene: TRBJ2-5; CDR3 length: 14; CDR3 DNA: TGCGCCAGCAGGGAAGGGGTGTACCAAGAGACCCAGTACTTC; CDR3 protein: CASREGVYQETQYF
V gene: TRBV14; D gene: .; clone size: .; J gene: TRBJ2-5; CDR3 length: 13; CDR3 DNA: TGTGCCAGCAGCCGATGGCTAGGAGAGACCCAGTACTTC; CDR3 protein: CASSRWLGETQYF
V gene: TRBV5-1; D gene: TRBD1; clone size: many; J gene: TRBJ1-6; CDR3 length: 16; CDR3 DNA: TGCGCCAGCAGTTCCACCGGGACAGGAACTAATTCACCCCTCCACTTT; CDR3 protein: CASSSTGTGTNSPLHF
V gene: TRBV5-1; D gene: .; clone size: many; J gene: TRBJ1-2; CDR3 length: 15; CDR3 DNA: TGCGCCAGCAGCATAGGCCCCGAGGAAAGGATCGACTACACCTTC; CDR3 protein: CASSIGPEERIDYTF